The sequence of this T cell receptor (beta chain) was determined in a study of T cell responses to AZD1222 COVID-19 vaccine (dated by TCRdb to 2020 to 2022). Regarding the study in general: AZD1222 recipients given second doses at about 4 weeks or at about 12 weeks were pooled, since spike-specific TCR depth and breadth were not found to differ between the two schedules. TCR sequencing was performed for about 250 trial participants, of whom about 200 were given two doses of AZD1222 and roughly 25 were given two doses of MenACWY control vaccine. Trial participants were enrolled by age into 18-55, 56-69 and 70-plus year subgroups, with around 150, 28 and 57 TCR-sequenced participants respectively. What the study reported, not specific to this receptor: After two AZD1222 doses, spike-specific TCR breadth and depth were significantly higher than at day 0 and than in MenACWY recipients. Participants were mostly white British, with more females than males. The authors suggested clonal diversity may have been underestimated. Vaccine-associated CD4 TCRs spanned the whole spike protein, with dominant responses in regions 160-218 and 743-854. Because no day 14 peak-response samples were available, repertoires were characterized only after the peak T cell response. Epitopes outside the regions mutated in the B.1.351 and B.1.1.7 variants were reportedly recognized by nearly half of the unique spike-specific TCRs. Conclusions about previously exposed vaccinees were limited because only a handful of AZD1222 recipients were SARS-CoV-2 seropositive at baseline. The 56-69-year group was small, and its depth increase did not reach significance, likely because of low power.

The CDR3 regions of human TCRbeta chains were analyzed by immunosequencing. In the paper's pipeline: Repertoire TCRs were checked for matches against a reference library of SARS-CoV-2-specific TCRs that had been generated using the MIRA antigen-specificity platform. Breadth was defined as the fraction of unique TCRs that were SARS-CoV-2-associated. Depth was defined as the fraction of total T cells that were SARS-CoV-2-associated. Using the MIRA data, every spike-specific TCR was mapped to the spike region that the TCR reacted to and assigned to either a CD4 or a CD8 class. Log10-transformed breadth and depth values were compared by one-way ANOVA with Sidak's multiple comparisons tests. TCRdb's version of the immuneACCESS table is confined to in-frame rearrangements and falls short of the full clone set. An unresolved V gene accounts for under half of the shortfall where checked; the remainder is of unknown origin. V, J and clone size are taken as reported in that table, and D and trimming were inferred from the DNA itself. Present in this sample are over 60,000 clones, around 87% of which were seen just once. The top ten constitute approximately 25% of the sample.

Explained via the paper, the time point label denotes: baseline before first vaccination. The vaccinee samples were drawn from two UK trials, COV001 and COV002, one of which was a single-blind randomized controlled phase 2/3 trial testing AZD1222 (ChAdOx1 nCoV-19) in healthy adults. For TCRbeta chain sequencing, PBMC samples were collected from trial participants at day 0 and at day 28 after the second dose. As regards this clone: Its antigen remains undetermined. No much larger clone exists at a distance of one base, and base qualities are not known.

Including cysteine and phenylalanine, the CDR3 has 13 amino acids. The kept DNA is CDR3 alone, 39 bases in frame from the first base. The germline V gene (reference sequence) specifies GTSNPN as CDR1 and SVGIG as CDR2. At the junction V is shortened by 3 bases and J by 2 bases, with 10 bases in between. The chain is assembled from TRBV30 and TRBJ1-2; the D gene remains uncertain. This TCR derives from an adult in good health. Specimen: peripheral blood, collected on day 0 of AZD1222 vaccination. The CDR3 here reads CAWSQNYNYGYTF. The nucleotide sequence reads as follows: TGTGCCTGGAGCCAAAACTACAACTATGGCTACACCTTC.